This note documents a single TCR beta chain sequence. Antigen: not known. Here immunoSEQ multiplex PCR was the method, and the copy in TCRdb shows in-frame clones only, minus some. In the table there are 2 million to 3 million clones, around nine tenths of which are singletons. This sample is part of a study of shared clonotypes between healthy human individuals. Overall study results and limits: Of the naive CD4 clonotypes, about 5.4% were shared across several donors. Some clonotypes were shared by all four sorted-subset donors, while others were not shared. The non-shared ones had lower generation probabilities than the shared ones. Sequencing depth was expected to influence donor clonotype sharing.

A split of CD4+ cells into CD45RA+ naive and CD45RA-negative memory subsets was performed. This sequence originates from a man aged 18 to 35 in good health. Specimen: naive CD4+ T cells sorted from blood. Subset: CD45RA+ positively selected.

The CDR3 sequence is CAWSPGLLRTQYF. CDR3 sequence (DNA): TGTGCCTGGAGCCCGGGACTACTCCGGACCCAGTACTTC. The genes are TRBV30 and TRBJ2-5; 7 bases map to TRBD2. The CDR3 is 13 amino acids. CDR1 is GTSNPN and CDR2 is SVGIG in the germline V gene (reference sequence). The J segment lost 7 bases and the V segment lost 3 bases, leaving 8 bases of the junction unmatched.